This entry lists 25 T cell receptor beta chains sequenced from one sample in a study of blood T cell repertoires in COVID-19. Some clones are missing from TCRdb's copy, which holds only in-frame ones; the method was immunoSEQ multiplex PCR. The sample consists of about 200,000 clones, 86% of them appearing once. Sequencing was done on a sample of peripheral blood. These receptors all stem from a man aged 25-45 years who had recovered from COVID-19.

The gene calls are TRBV12-3 or TRBV12-4 and TRBJ1-1; D is unclear. Trimming shortened V by 6 bases and J by 6 bases, and 14 bases separated the two germline ends. The CDR3 runs to 13 residues. The CDR3 nucleotides are TGTGCCAGCAGCAGGACTCTCCCCGCTGAAGCTTTCTTT. This encodes CASSRTLPAEAFF.

This sequence joins TRBV6-5 and TRBJ1-3; D not resolved. This CDR3 is built from 13 residues. CDR1 and CDR2 from the germline V gene are MNHEY and SVGAGI. V lost 6 bases to trimming and J lost 3 bases, with 9 bases between them. This CDR3 is CASSQVHGNTIYF. CDR3 sequence (DNA): TGTGCCAGCAGCCAAGTACATGGAAACACCATATATTTT.

This clone was seen a few times. This sequence joins TRBV5-1 and TRBJ1-1; D is perhaps TRBD1 (5 bases). The CDR3 is made up of 14 amino acids. Deletions cut 3 bases from V and 4 bases from J, with 13 bases between. Germline loops: CDR1 SGHRS, CDR2 YFSETQ. The CDR3 here is CASSSNQGGTEAFF. CDR3 DNA sequence: TGCGCCAGCAGCTCCAATCAGGGAGGCACTGAAGCTTTCTTT.

The chain recombines TRBV2 with TRBJ1-3, with D perhaps TRBD1 (5 bases). Germline V CDR1 and CDR2: SNHLY, FYNNEI. This CDR3 is 15 amino acids long. V was shortened by 4 bases and J by 4 bases, with 14 bases between the two germline ends. CDR3 DNA: TGTGCCAGCAGTGCGGGCAGGGCTTTAGGAAACACCATATATTTT. Translating it yields CASSAGRALGNTIYF.

This clone was counted a single time. CDR3: CASSPGTSGAYEQYF. The CDR3 nucleotides read TGTGCCAGCAGCCCGGGGACTAGCGGGGCCTACGAGCAGTACTTC. The rearrangement joins TRBV3-1 (or the pseudogene TRBV3-2) to TRBJ2-7, with 13 positions matching TRBD2. The CDR3 runs 15 residues. The V gene's germline CDR1 is LGHDT and CDR2 YNNKEL (reference sequence). V gave up 4 bases and J gave up 2 bases; unmatched junction bases: 2.

V is TRBV7-2 and J is TRBJ1-2; D is perhaps TRBD1 (6 bases). Germline V gene sequence: CDR1 SGHTA, CDR2 FQGNSA. There are 13 residues in the CDR3. Trimming removed 3 bases from V and 8 bases from J, with 13 bases in between. CDR3 loop: CASSLGGTSGYTF. CDR3 DNA: TGTGCCAGCAGCTTGGGGGGGACATCCGGCTACACCTTC.

The genes are TRBV7-9 and TRBJ2-5; 12 nucleotides match TRBD2. This CDR3 contains 14 residues. CDR1 and CDR2 (germline): SEHNR, FQNEAQ (reference sequence). Trimming took 4 bases from V and 5 from J; bases not matched to a gene: 2. CDR3 region: CASSWTSGVETQYF. The CDR3 bases are TGTGCCAGCAGCTGGACTAGCGGGGTTGAGACCCAGTACTTC.

The V and J genes are TRBV7-9 and TRBJ1-1; 7 nucleotides line up with TRBD1. Germline V lookup: CDR1 SEHNR, CDR2 FQNEAQ (reference sequence). V shed 5 bases and J 6 bases; nucleotides not matched to a gene: 6. The CDR3 has 13 residues. The CDR3 sequence: CASSQEGQSEAFF. For the CDR3, the DNA is TGTGCCAGCAGCCAGGAGGGACAGTCTGAAGCTTTCTTT.

V is TRBV9 and J is TRBJ1-1; no firm D call. Germline CDR1 and CDR2: SGDLS and YYNGEE. The CDR3 is 12 amino acids. V was clipped by 2 bases and J by 3 bases, with 5 bases between them. The CDR3 region has the DNA TGTGCCAGCAGCGTGGCGGACACTGAAGCTTTCTTT. Translating it yields CASSVADTEAFF.

This chain joins TRBV5-4 and TRBJ1-5; the D is unclear. CDR1 and CDR2 from the germline V gene are SGHNT and YYREEE (reference sequence). This CDR3 is built from 13 residues. V lost 4 bases and J lost 0, with 5 bases in between. The CDR3 is CASSRDSNQPQHF. The DNA for the CDR3 is TGTGCCAGCAGCCGAGATAGCAATCAGCCCCAGCATTTT. The full variable domain, in which reference TRBV5-4 and TRBJ1-5 provide the parts outside the CDR3, is ETGVTQSPTHLIKTRGQQVTLRCSSQSGHNTVSWYQQALGQGPQFIFQYYREEENGRGNFPPRFSGLQFPNYSSELNVNALELDDSALYLCASSRDSNQPQHFGDGTRLSIL.

This clone was recorded once. The chain recombines TRBV4-1 with TRBJ1-5; D unresolved. The CDR3 extends over 13 amino acids. Germline values: CDR1 MGHRA, CDR2 YSYEKL. The ends were cut back, 2 bases at V and 5 bases at J, with 7 bases in the middle. CDR3 coding DNA: TGCGCCAGCAGCCAAACCTATGATCAGCCCCAGCATTTT. It yields the protein CASSQTYDQPQHF.

The V gene is TRBV18, the J gene TRBJ1-2, with 11 bases matching TRBD1. Germline-derived CDR1 and CDR2 are KGHSH and LQKENI. The CDR3 is 14 amino acids. V dropped 5 bases and J dropped 3; count of bases not matched to a gene: 2. The CDR3 DNA is TGTGCCAGCTCAGTGGACAGGGGGCACTATGGCTACACCTTC. This translates into CASSVDRGHYGYTF.

The V call is TRBV5-1, the J call TRBJ2-3, with D tentatively TRBD1 (6 bases). The V gene lost 2 bases and the J gene lost 2 bases, with 9 bases spanning the gap. The germline V gene encodes CDR1 SGHRS and CDR2 YFSETQ. The CDR3 is made up of 14 amino acids. CDR3: CASSFGQTTDTQYF. The CDR3 nucleotides are TGCGCCAGCAGCTTCGGACAGACCACAGATACGCAGTATTTT.

The chain carries TRBV6-5 and TRBJ2-5, with TRBD2 matching over 7 bases. Trimming cost V 0 bases and J 6 bases; bases outside gene matches: 4. There are 14 residues in the CDR3. Germline-derived CDR1 and CDR2 are MNHEY and SVGAGI. CDR3 in DNA: TGTGCCAGCAGTTACTCCGGGGGGAGAAAGACCCAGTACTTC. This encodes CASSYSGGRKTQYF.

The V and J genes are TRBV28 and TRBJ1-1; no reliable D call. V lost 5 bases and J lost 0, with 10 bases in between. Germline V CDR1 and CDR2: MDHEN, SYDVKM. This CDR3 is 14 amino acids long. The DNA of the CDR3 is TGTGCCAGCAGTCCCCCCAGGTTGAACACTGAAGCTTTCTTT. Residues: CASSPPRLNTEAFF. The variable domain in full, completed from reference TRBV28 and TRBJ1-1, reads DVKVTQSSRYLVKRTGEKVFLECVQDMDHENMFWYRQDPGLGLRLIYFSYDVKMKEKGDIPEGYSVSREKKERFSLILESASTNQTSMYLCASSPPRLNTEAFFGQGTRLTVV.

The chain carries TRBV20-1 and TRBJ2-5; D is possibly TRBD2 (5 bases). Germline V gene data show CDR1 as DFQATT and CDR2 as SNEGSKA (reference sequence). The length of the CDR3 is 9 residues. V lost 5 bases to trimming and J lost 7 bases, with 5 bases between them. Here the CDR3 DNA reads TGCAGTGCTCGGGGGACCCAGTACTTC. Encoded protein: CSARGTQYF.

The chain uses TRBV2 and TRBJ1-6; the match to TRBD1 covers 8 bases. Germline CDR1 reads SNHLY; CDR2 reads FYNNEI. After removal of 6 bases from V and 7 bases from J, the junction contained 17 bases not matched to a gene. This CDR3 comprises 18 residues. CDR3 DNA: TGTGCCAGCAGGGGGTACTACTCCGGGACAGGCGAGAATTCACCCCTCCACTTT. Amino acids: CASRGYYSGTGENSPLHF.

V usage is TRBV19 and J usage is TRBJ1-1, with 9 bases identical to TRBD1. Germline V gives CDR1 LNHDA, CDR2 SQIVND (reference sequence). J gave up 0 bases and V 5 bases, and 7 bases lay outside the gene matches. This CDR3 spans 16 amino acids. CDR3 DNA: TGTGCCAGTAGTTACCCACAGGGGGCCCTGAACACTGAAGCTTTCTTT. It encodes CASSYPQGALNTEAFF.

The rearrangement joins TRBV2 to TRBJ2-3, with a possible D match to TRBD2 (6 bases). The germline CDR1 and CDR2 sequences are SNHLY and FYNNEI. V gave up 1 base and J gave up 1 base, with 15 bases separating them. The CDR3 sequence is 17 residues long. The CDR3 reads CASSEDPRRGRTDTQYF. Here the CDR3 DNA reads TGTGCCAGCAGTGAAGACCCCCGGCGGGGCCGCACAGATACGCAGTATTTT.

This chain connects TRBV7-9 to TRBJ2-4, with 8 bases lining up with TRBD1. The length of the CDR3 is 16 residues. Germline lookup yields CDR1 SEHNR and CDR2 FQNEAQ (reference sequence). J was trimmed by 6 bases and V by 1 base; bases with no gene match: 8. The CDR3 DNA reads TGTGCCAGCAGCTTAGGACCCGACAGGGGAGGAAACATTCAGTACTTC. Translation: CASSLGPDRGGNIQYF. The full variable domain, with the rest looked up from reference TRBV7-9 and TRBJ2-4, is DTGVSQNPRHKITKRGQNVTFRCDPISEHNRLYWYRQTLGQGPEFLTYFQNEAQLEKSRLLSDRFSAERPKGSFSTLEIQRTEQGDSAMYLCASSLGPDRGGNIQYFGAGTRLSVL.

The chain employs TRBV4-1 and TRBJ1-5; no firm D call. The length of the CDR3 is 17 residues. The germline gives CDR1 MGHRA, CDR2 YSYEKL. V lost 5 bases to trimming and J lost 0 bases, with 17 bases between them. The DNA of the CDR3 is TGCGCCAGCAGCAAGATCCCTGGGCCGTATAGCAATCAGCCCCAGCATTTT. Encoded protein: CASSKIPGPYSNQPQHF.

This clone was observed a single time. J is TRBJ1-3 and V is TRBV7-9; possibly TRBD1 for D (5 bases). V was pared by 4 bases and J by 4 bases, with 17 bases between. The CDR3 runs 16 residues. Germline loops: CDR1 SEHNR, CDR2 FQNEAQ (reference sequence). The CDR3 region is CASSSRGGSGGNTIYF. The CDR3 DNA is TGTGCCAGCAGCTCCCGTGGGGGGTCTGGCGGAAACACCATATATTTT.

V gene TRBV4-1 combines with J gene TRBJ2-7; a weak D match, TRBD2 (6 bases). CDR3 size: 17 residues. The V end lost 1 base, the J end lost 6 bases, and 22 bases lay between the germline ends. Germline values: CDR1 MGHRA, CDR2 YSYEKL. CDR3: CASSQVTGSHLWSEQYF. CDR3 DNA sequence: TGCGCCAGCAGCCAAGTGACCGGGAGCCACCTGTGGTCCGAGCAGTACTTC.

The chain recombines TRBV5-6 with TRBJ1-2; D ambiguous. The germline V gene encodes CDR1 SGHDT and CDR2 YYEEEE. The CDR3 length is 12 residues. V was clipped by 2 bases and J by 8 bases, with 10 bases between them. CDR3 sequence reads: CASSFVRQGYTF. The CDR3 DNA is TGTGCCAGCAGCTTCGTCCGTCAGGGCTACACCTTC.

This clone was found once. The V gene is TRBV27, the J gene TRBJ2-1; D may be TRBD2 (6 bases). Germline CDR1 reads MNHEY; CDR2 reads SMNVEV (reference sequence). V dropped 4 bases and J dropped 15 bases, with 28 bases sitting between them. The CDR3 spans 16 residues. Here the CDR3 reads CASSSSGPLGGAGWFF. In DNA form, the CDR3 reads TGTGCCAGCAGTTCCTCCGGGCCTCTGGGTGGGGCGGGGTGGTTCTTC.